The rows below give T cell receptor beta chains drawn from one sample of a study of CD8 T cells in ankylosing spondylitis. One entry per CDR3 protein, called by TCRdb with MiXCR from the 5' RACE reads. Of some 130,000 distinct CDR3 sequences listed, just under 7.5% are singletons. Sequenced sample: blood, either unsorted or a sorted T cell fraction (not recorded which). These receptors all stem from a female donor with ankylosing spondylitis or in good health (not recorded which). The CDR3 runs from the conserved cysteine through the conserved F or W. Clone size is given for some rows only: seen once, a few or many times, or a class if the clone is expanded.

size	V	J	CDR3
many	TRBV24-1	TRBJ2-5	CATSDPGSTGQETQYF
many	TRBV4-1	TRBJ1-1	CASSPGTPDLEAFF
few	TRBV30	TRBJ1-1	CAWAGLRSTEAFF
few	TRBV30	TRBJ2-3	CAWSTLAGITDTQYF
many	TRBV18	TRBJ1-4	CASSPGPLTTNEKLFF
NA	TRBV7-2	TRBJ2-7	CASSLGQDLRSYEQYF
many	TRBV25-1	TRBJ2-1	CASRQGAYNEQFF
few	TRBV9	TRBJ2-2	CASSVGGTENIGELFF
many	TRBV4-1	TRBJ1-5	CASSSGTGLGGQPQHF
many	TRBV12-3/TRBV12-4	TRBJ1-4	CASSPFLTGVEKLFF
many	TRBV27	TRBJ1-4	CASSLYRGHEKLFF
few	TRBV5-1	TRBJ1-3	CASSMGAEETGNTIYF
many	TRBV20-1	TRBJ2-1	CSASVRFSYNEQFF
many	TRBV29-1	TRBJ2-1	CSVEGLAGTEYNEQFF
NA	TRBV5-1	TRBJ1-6	CASSLEYSPLHF
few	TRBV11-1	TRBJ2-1	CASSFLRGGYNEQFF
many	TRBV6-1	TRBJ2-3	CASRPWGPADTQYF
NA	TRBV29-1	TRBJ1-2	CSVEDRGTGGGYTF
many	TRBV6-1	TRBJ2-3	CASSEGENTQYF
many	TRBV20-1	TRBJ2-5	CSARDILAGNQETQYF
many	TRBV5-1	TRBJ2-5	CASSLYDPQETQYF
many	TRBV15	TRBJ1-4	CATSGQGTGEKLFF
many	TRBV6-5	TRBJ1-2	CASSYGSLYGYTF
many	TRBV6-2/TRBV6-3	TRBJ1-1	CASAQKGSAPLEAFF
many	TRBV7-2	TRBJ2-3	CASSLDHTDTQYF
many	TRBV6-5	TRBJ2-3	CASSYSPADHTDTQYF
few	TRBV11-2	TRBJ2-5	CASSLDSGSGETQYF
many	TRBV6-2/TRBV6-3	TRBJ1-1	CASSLKQNTEAFF
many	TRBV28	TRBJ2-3	CASSPWGASTDTQYF
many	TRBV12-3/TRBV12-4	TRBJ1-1	CASSPWRDTEAFF
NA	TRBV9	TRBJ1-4	CASSGGFATNEKLFF
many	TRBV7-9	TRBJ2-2	CASPDRVSTGELFF
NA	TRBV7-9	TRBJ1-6	CASSLLVNGNSPLHF
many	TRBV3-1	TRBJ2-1	CASSQRGRYNEQFF
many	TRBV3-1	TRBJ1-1	CASSQGARNTEAFF
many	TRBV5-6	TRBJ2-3	CASGTRLFTDTQYF
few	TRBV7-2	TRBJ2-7	CASSPRTSGESYEQYF
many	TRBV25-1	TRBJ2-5	CASSTSASYQETQYF
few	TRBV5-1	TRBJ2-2	CASRIGTGELFF
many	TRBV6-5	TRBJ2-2	CASSFRQGNTGELFF
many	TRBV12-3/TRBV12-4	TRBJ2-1	CASRLAGDISYNEQFF
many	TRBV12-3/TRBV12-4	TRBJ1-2	CASRTTEDGGGYTF
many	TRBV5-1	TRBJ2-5	CASSLKLAGVETQYF